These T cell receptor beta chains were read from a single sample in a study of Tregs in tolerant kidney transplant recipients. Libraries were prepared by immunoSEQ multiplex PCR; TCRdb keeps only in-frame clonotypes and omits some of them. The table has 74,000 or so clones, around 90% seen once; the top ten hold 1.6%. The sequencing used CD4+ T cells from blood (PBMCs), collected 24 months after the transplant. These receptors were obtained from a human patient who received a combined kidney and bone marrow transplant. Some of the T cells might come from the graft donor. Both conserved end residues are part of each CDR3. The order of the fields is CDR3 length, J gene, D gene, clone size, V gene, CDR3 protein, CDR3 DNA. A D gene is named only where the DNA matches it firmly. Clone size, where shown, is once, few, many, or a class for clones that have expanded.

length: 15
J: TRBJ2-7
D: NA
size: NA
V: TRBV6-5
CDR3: CASSPDRTRGYEQYF
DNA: TGTGCCAGCAGTCCCGACAGGACCCGGGGCTACGAGCAGTACTTC

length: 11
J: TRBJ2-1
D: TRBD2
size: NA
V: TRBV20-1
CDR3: CSATSDHEQFF
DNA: TGCAGTGCAACTAGCGACCATGAGCAGTTCTTC

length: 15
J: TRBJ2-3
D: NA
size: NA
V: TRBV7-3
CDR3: CASSRGGGLTDTQYF
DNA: TGTGCCAGCAGCCGAGGTGGGGGCCTCACAGATACGCAGTATTTT

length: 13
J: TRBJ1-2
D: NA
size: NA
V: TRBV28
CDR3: CAIDLWGRSGYTF
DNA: TGTGCCATCGATCTCTGGGGGAGGAGTGGCTACACCTTC

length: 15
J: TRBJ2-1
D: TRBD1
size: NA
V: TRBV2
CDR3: CASSWDREVYDEQFF
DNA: TGTGCCAGCAGTTGGGACAGGGAGGTTTATGATGAGCAGTTCTTC

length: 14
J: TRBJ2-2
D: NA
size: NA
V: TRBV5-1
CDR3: CASRPPGNTGELFF
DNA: TGCGCCAGCAGGCCTCCGGGGAACACCGGGGAGCTGTTTTTT

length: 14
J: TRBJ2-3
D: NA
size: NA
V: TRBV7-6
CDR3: CASSLQRGTDTQYF
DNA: TGTGCCAGCAGCTTGCAGCGGGGCACAGATACGCAGTATTTT

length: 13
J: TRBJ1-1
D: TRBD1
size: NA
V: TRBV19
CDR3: CASNAQGANEAFF
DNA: TGTGCCAGTAACGCACAGGGGGCGAATGAAGCTTTCTTT

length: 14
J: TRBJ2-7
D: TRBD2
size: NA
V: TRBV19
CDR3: CASSTGTSGYEQYF
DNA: TGTGCCAGTAGTACAGGGACTAGCGGATACGAGCAGTACTTC

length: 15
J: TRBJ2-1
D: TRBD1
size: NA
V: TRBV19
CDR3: CASRPQGASYNEQFF
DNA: TGTGCCAGTAGGCCACAGGGGGCCTCCTACAATGAGCAGTTCTTC

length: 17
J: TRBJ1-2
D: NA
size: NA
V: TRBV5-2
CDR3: CASNFRREVRKTYGYTF
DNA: TGTGCCAGCAATTTTCGCCGAGAGGTACGAAAGACCTATGGCTACACCTTC

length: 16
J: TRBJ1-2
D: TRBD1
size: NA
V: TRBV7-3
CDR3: CASSLNPGQGASGYTF
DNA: TGTGCCAGCAGCTTAAATCCAGGACAGGGGGCGAGTGGCTACACCTTC

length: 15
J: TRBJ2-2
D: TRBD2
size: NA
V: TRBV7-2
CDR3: CASSRAGGRTGELFF
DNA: TGTGCCAGCAGCCGAGCGGGAGGTCGGACCGGGGAGCTGTTTTTT

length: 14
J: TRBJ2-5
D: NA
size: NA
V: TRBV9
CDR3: CASSRSGFQETQYF
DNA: TGTGCCAGCAGCCGGAGCGGGTTCCAAGAGACCCAGTACTTC

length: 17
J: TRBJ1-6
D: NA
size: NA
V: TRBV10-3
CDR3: CAIQPGRESSYNSPLHF
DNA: TGTGCCATCCAACCGGGGCGGGAGAGCTCCTATAATTCACCCCTCCACTTT

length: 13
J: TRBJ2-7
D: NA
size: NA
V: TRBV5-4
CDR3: CASSLVRGDEQYF
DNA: TGTGCCAGCAGCTTGGTGCGGGGTGACGAGCAGTACTTC

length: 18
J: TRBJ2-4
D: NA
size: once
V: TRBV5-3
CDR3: CARSLITPTGTAKNIQYF
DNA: TGTGCCAGAAGCTTGATTACTCCCACAGGGACAGCCAAAAACATTCAGTACTTC

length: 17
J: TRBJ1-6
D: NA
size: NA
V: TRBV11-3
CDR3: CASSTYRTAFYNSPLHF
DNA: TGTGCCAGCAGCACCTACCGGACAGCTTTCTATAATTCACCCCTCCACTTT

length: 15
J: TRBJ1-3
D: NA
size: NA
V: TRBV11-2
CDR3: CASSFRGLTGNTIYF
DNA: TGTGCCAGCAGCTTTAGGGGCCTTACTGGAAACACCATATATTTT

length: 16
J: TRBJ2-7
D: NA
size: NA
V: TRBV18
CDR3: CASSPSSQVVVDEQYF
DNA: TGTGCCAGCTCACCAAGCAGCCAGGTGGTAGTGGACGAGCAGTACTTC

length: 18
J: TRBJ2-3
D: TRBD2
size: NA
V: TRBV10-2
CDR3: CASSESRGLAEIRDTQYF
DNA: TGCGCCAGCAGTGAGTCGAGGGGACTAGCGGAGATCAGGGATACGCAGTATTTT

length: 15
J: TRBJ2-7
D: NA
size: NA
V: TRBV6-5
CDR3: CASSYSRGLTYEQYF
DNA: TGTGCCAGCAGTTACTCGCGGGGTTTGACCTACGAGCAGTACTTC

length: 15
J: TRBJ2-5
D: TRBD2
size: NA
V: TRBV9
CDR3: CASSLGTSGWETQYF
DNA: TGTGCCAGCAGCCTAGGGACTAGCGGTTGGGAGACCCAGTACTTC

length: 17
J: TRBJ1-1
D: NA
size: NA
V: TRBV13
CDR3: CASSLSRRVYYDTEAFF
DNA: TGTGCCAGCAGCTTAAGCAGGAGGGTCTATTATGACACTGAAGCTTTCTTT

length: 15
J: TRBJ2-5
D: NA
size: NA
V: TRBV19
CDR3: CASSRSGRGGETQYF
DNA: TGTGCCAGTAGTAGGTCCGGGAGAGGAGGGGAGACCCAGTACTTC

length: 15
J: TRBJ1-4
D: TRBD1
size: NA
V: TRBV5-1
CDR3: CASSLGAGGSEKLFF
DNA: TGCGCCAGCAGCTTGGGTGCAGGGGGAAGTGAAAAACTGTTTTTT

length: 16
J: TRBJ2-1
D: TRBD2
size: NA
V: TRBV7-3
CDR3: CASSERPRGDVNEQFF
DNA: TGTGCCAGCAGCGAAAGACCGCGGGGGGACGTCAATGAGCAGTTCTTC

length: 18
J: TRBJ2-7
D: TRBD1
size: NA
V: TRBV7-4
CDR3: CASSLSDRGRSKSYEQYF
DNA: TGTGCCAGCAGCTTATCTGACAGGGGGCGCTCCAAGTCCTACGAGCAGTACTTC

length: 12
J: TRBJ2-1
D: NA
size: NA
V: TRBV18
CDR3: CASSPPSNEQFF
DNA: TGTGCCAGCTCACCACCTAGCAATGAGCAGTTCTTC

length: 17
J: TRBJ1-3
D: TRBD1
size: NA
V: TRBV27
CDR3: CASSLSGNRGRGNTIYF
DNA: TGTGCCAGCAGTTTATCGGGGAACAGGGGGCGAGGAAACACCATATATTTT

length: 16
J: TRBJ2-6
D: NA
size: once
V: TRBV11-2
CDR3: CASSFSGSSGANVLTF
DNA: TGTGCCAGCAGCTTCTCAGGGTCCTCTGGGGCCAACGTCCTGACTTTC

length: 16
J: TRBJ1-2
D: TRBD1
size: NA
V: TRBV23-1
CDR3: CASSQSKDREMDGYTF
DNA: TGCGCCAGCAGTCAATCAAAAGACAGGGAAATGGATGGCTACACCTTC

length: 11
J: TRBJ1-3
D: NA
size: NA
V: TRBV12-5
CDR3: CASGLIPTIYF
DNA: TGTGCTAGTGGTTTAATTCCGACCATATATTTT

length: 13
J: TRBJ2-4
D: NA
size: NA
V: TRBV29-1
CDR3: CSAGVQTKNIQYF
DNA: TGCAGCGCCGGGGTACAAACCAAAAACATTCAGTACTTC

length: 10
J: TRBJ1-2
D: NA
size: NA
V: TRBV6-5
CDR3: CASSSFGYTF
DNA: TGTGCCAGCAGCTCTTTTGGCTACACCTTC

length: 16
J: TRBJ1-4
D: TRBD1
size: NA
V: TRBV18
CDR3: CASSPRTGATNEKLFF
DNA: TGTGCCAGCTCACCAAGGACAGGGGCAACTAATGAAAAACTGTTTTTT

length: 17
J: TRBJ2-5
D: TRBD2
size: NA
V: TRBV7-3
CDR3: CASSKSQAGGYQETQYF
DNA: TGTGCCAGCAGTAAAAGTCAAGCGGGGGGGTATCAAGAGACCCAGTACTTC

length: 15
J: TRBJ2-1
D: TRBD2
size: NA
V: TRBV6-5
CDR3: CASSRSGRGLYEQFF
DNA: TGTGCCAGCAGTCGTAGCGGGAGGGGTTTGTATGAGCAGTTCTTC

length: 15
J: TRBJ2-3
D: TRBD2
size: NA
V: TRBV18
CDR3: CASSPLAGLTDTQYF
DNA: TGTGCCAGCTCACCACTAGCGGGGCTCACAGATACGCAGTATTTT

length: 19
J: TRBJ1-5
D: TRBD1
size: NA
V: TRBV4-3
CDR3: CASSQVHQHTGGGNQPQHF
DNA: TGCGCCAGCAGCCAAGTACACCAGCACACAGGGGGCGGCAATCAGCCCCAGCATTTT

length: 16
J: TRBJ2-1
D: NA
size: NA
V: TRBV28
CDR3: CASSFLGQQPYNEQFF
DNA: TGTGCCAGCAGTTTTTTAGGACAGCAGCCCTACAATGAGCAGTTCTTC

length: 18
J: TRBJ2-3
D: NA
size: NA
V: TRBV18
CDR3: CASSPPKRQSQLTDTQYF
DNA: TGTGCCAGCTCGCCTCCAAAAAGACAGAGCCAACTCACAGATACGCAGTATTTT

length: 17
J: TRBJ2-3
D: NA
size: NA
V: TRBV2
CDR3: CASSPVPGLLARGAQYF
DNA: TGTGCCAGCAGCCCGGTACCGGGACTACTAGCGAGGGGGGCGCAGTATTTT

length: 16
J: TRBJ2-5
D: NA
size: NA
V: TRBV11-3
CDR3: CASSLIGRRDGETQYF
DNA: TGTGCCAGCAGCTTAATCGGCCGGAGGGACGGGGAGACCCAGTACTTC

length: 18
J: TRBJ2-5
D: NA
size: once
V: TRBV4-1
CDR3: CASSRKQGTYSWEETQYF
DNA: TGCGCCAGCAGCCGCAAACAGGGCACGTACAGTTGGGAAGAGACCCAGTACTTC

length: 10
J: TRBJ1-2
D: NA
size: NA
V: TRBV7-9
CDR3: CASSRGGYTF
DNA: TGTGCCAGCAGCAGGGGGGGCTACACCTTC

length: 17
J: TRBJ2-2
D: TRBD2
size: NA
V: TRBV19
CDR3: CASKRLLAGIGTGELFF
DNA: TGTGCCAGTAAGCGGTTGCTAGCGGGGATCGGAACCGGGGAGCTGTTTTTT

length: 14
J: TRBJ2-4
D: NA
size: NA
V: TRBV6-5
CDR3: CASSATRSNDIQYF
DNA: TGTGCCAGCAGCGCTACTAGGTCAAATGACATTCAGTACTTC

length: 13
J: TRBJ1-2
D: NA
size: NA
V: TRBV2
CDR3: CASTREGGYGYTF
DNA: TGTGCCAGCACCCGGGAGGGGGGCTATGGCTACACCTTC

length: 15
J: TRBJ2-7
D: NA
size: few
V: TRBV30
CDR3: CAWSGPGLLTYEQYF
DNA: TGTGCCTGGAGCGGGCCCGGACTGCTCACCTACGAGCAGTACTTC

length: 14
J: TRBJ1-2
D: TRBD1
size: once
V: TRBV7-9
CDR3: CASSRTGGRYGYTF
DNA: TGTGCCAGCAGCCGGACAGGGGGCAGATATGGCTACACCTTC

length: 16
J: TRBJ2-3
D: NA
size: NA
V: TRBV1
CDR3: CTSGASGGISTDTQYF
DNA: TGCACCAGCGGGGCTAGCGGGGGGATTAGCACAGATACGCAGTATTTT

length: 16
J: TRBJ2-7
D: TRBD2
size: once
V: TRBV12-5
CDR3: CASGLVLGRTSAEQYF
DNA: TGTGCTAGTGGTTTGGTACTGGGAAGGACTAGCGCCGAGCAGTACTTC

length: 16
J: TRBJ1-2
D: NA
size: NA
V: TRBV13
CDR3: CASSHDSGRVVYGYTF
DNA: TGTGCCAGCAGCCACGATTCGGGCAGGGTCGTCTATGGCTACACCTTC

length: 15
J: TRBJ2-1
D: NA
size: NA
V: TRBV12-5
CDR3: CASGEGDSSYNEQFF
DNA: TGTGCTAGTGGTGAAGGGGATAGCTCCTACAATGAGCAGTTCTTC

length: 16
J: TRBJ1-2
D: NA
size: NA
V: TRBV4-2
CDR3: CASSQVVDWGDYGYTF
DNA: TGTGCCAGCAGCCAAGTCGTGGATTGGGGGGACTATGGCTACACCTTC

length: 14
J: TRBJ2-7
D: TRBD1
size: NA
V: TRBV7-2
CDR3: CASSSPGQVYEQYF
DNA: TGTGCCAGCAGCTCACCGGGACAGGTCTACGAGCAGTACTTC

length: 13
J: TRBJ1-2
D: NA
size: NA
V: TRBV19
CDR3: CASSIGLMDGYTF
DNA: TGTGCCAGTAGTATAGGTCTAATGGATGGCTACACCTTC

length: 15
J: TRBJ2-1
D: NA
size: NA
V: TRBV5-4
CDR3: CASSLDQGSYNEQFF
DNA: TGTGCCAGCAGCTTGGATCAGGGCTCCTACAATGAGCAGTTCTTC

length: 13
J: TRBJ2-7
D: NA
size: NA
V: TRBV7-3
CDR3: CASSVEQGYEQYF
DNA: TGTGCCAGCAGCGTAGAACAGGGCTACGAGCAGTACTTC